These T cell receptor beta chains were read from a single sample in a study of blood T cells in healthy people across ages. TCRdb analysed the 5' RACE reads with MiXCR anew, one entry per CDR3 protein. This table holds around 940,000 distinct CDR3 sequences, 51% found once. The source material was blood. The receptors shown here come from a woman aged 60-70 years in good health. Both conserved end residues are trimmed from each CDR3. The size field is filled for only some rows; it gives once, few, many or a size class.

>-|TRBV12-3/TRBV12-4|TRBJ2-5
ASSPPVWEKDNEQY
>few|TRBV12-3/TRBV12-4|TRBJ2-5
ASIETSNQETQY
>-|TRBV3-1|TRBJ1-2
ASSQGSTLYGYT
>few|TRBV2|TRBJ2-3
ADRPALGTDTQY
>-|TRBV3-1|TRBJ2-3
ASSPERWSTSTDTQY
>-|TRBV3-1|TRBJ2-7
ASSQAVQGPYEQY
>few|TRBV7-2|TRBJ1-2
ASSLTGSILGGYT
>few|TRBV7-9|TRBJ2-5
ASSLRREIKTQY
>few|TRBV5-4|TRBJ2-7
ASSYISTSGSSYEQY
>-|TRBV28|TRBJ2-6
ASSYSGRAGANVLT
>-|TRBV2|TRBJ1-1
ASSEEALMNTEAF
>-|TRBV20-1|TRBJ2-1
SARVASGSVGEQF
>-|TRBV29-1|TRBJ2-3
SVEGSRTDTQY
>few|TRBV5-1|TRBJ2-7
ASSGLAGTYNEQY
>few|TRBV12-3/TRBV12-4|TRBJ2-5
ASSPSTGAGRETQY
>-|TRBV7-8|TRBJ1-5
ASSLGQKHQPQH
>-|TRBV4-3|TRBJ1-2
ASSHNEGTGYT
>-|TRBV6-6|TRBJ2-3
ASSHSGRSDTQY
>-|TRBV29-1|TRBJ2-5
SVVSGVETQY
>-|TRBV2|TRBJ2-1
ASSQRLAYLGEQF
>-|TRBV7-9|TRBJ1-4
ASSRQGAFNNEKLF
>-|TRBV4-1|TRBJ1-2
ASSQFSGTHGYT
>-|TRBV3-1|TRBJ1-1
ASSQVWGTEAF
>-|TRBV5-1|TRBJ2-3
ASSIYPRRQDTQY
>-|TRBV24-1|TRBJ2-1
AISDPVGGGTGRRNEQF
>-|TRBV6-2/TRBV6-3|TRBJ1-4
ASSNRGKLF
>-|TRBV20-1|TRBJ1-5
SAGEVLSGAQPQH
>many|TRBV28|TRBJ2-1
ASSLETSGNDYNEQF
>-|TRBV7-9|TRBJ2-4
ASSFSVGDPAKNIQY
>many|TRBV3-1|TRBJ2-1
ASSQGLAGNNEQF
>-|TRBV2|TRBJ2-3
AGESTSRY
>-|TRBV20-1|TRBJ2-7
SASQALSSYEQY
>-|TRBV30|TRBJ1-1
ARQLPNTEAF
>once|TRBV6-5|TRBJ2-7
ASGEAGGNEQY
>few|TRBV11-1|TRBJ2-1
ASSLSPLAGLNEQF
>few|TRBV6-2/TRBV6-3|TRBJ2-7
ASSYGAGGPSYEQY
>-|TRBV7-2|TRBJ2-1
ASSYRRGYNEQF
>few|TRBV28|TRBJ2-5
ASRHRGQRGTKETQY
>-|TRBV12-5|TRBJ2-1
ASGLVRDTPQVVNEQF
>-|TRBV29-1|TRBJ1-1
SVAKSHTEAF
>-|TRBV5-1|TRBJ2-1
ASSLDPLGTEQF
>few|TRBV18|TRBJ2-5
ASSPPGDRETQY
>-|TRBV27|TRBJ2-1
ASSGTGGLMF
>many|TRBV28|TRBJ2-6
ASSFRGSGANVLT
>-|TRBV5-1|TRBJ1-2
ASSTDFLGYT
>-|TRBV12-3/TRBV12-4|TRBJ2-3
ASSFFGGNTDTQY
>-|TRBV28|TRBJ2-5
ASSLGPVPRGKETQY
>-|TRBV7-2|TRBJ2-5
ASSYNRPAQY
>-|TRBV11-2|TRBJ2-7
ASSPQGGPSDEQY
>-|TRBV2|TRBJ2-3
ASSERSHTDTQY
>-|TRBV28|TRBJ1-4
ASIPPGQGNEKLF
>many|TRBV2|TRBJ2-1
ASSPGGSYNEQF
>-|TRBV18|TRBJ2-5
ASLTEETQY
>-|TRBV6-5|TRBJ2-3
ASSSPGVWGGTEAQY
>-|TRBV25-1|-
ASSRYAGGSNEQY
>few|TRBV19|TRBJ2-5
ASKEGGLQETQY
>-|TRBV18|TRBJ1-4
ASSPLAEAGSNEKLF
>many|TRBV4-2|TRBJ2-7
ASSQLAGGYEQY